A single sample gave rise to the 20 T cell receptor beta chains below, sequenced in a study of regulatory T cells in long-lasting Graves disease. Both iRepertoire HTBI primers and Arm-PCR of CDR3 regions were used to build the TCR beta libraries. TCRdb passed the multiplex PCR reads through MiXCR, listing each CDR3 protein once. The data hold about 220,000 distinct CDR3 sequences, with around 19% observed a single time. The sample's time point: newly diagnosed GD, antithyroid drugs for less than 3 months. PBMCs provided the RNA from which the TCR library was made. This sample was also put to use in a study of T cells in Graves' hyperthyroidism and ophthalmopathy.

Sequenced material: peripheral blood mononuclear cells (PBMCs), taken at new diagnosis, from a patient treated with antithyroid drugs. These receptors were collected from a woman in her 30s with Graves disease.

There are a few counts of this clonotype. This rearrangement joins TRBV6-5 to TRBJ2-2, with 8 bases lining up with TRBD2. In germline, CDR1 is MNHEY, CDR2 SVGAGI. J gave up 6 bases and V 0 bases, and 6 bases lay outside the gene matches. This CDR3 is 16 amino acids long. CDR3 in amino acids: CASSYSTGGYPGELFF. CDR3 DNA: TGTGCCAGCAGTTACTCGACGGGAGGGTACCCCGGGGAGCTGTTTTTT.

The chain recombines TRBV28 with TRBJ2-5; D unresolved. The CDR3 has 15 residues. The V end lost 4 bases, the J end lost 3 bases, and 15 bases lay between the germline ends. Germline CDR1 reads MDHEN; CDR2 reads SYDVKM. For the CDR3, the DNA is TGTGCCAGCAGTTATCACGGTACGGCCAAAGAGACCCAGTACTTC. Encoded protein: CASSYHGTAKETQYF.

This clonotype was detected ten times or more. This chain uses TRBV11-2 with TRBJ1-4; weak D call: TRBD1 (6 bases). Germline V lookup: CDR1 SGHAT, CDR2 FQNNGV. The CDR3 is 16 residues long. V lost 5 bases to trimming and J lost 8 bases, with 21 bases between them. As DNA, the CDR3 is TGTGCCAGCAGCCCCATCCCACAGGGTCGGGGGGAAAAACTGTTTTTT. This translates into CASSPIPQGRGEKLFF.

This clonotype was seen a few times. With a much larger clone just one base away, this may be a read error. V is TRBV6-1 and J is TRBJ1-4, with 9 bases matching TRBD1. From germline, CDR1 is MNHNS and CDR2 SASEGT. The CDR3 contains 13 residues. CDR3 in amino acids: CASVGQGGGKLLF. The DNA for the CDR3 is TGTGCCAGCGTGGGACAGGGAGGCGGAAAACTGCTTTTT.

The chain is built from TRBV7-9 and TRBJ1-2; no firm D call. The V gene lost 1 base and the J gene lost 3 bases, with 6 bases spanning the gap. Germline CDR1 reads SEHNR; CDR2 reads FQNEAQ (reference sequence). The CDR3 loop spans 13 amino acids. The CDR3 protein is CASSLVQDYGYTF. CDR3 nucleotide sequence: TGTGCCAGCAGCTTAGTCCAGGACTATGGCTACACCTTC. The full variable domain, its missing parts supplied by reference TRBV7-9 and TRBJ1-2, is DTGVSQNPRHKITKRGQNVTFRCDPISEHNRLYWYRQTLGQGPEFLTYFQNEAQLEKSRLLSDRFSAERPKGSFSTLEIQRTEQGDSAMYLCASSLVQDYGYTFGSGTRLTVV.

The table lists this clonotype with many counts. The CDR3 protein is CAIALLAADSEETQYF. Here the CDR3 DNA reads TGTGCCATCGCACTCCTAGCGGCGGATTCTGAAGAGACCCAGTACTTC. This chain uses TRBV2 with TRBJ2-5, with 7 bases aligning to TRBD2. Germline lookup yields CDR1 SNHLY and CDR2 FYNNEI. Losses at the gene ends were 10 bases for V and 3 bases for J; bases not matched to a gene: 17. The CDR3 has 16 residues.

CDR3 residues: CATKPGESYEQYF. The DNA of the CDR3 is TGTGCCACCAAACCGGGGGAGAGTTACGAGCAGTACTTC. This chain connects TRBV15 to TRBJ2-7; the D gene is possibly TRBD2 (6 bases). Germline V lookup: CDR1 LNHNV, CDR2 YYDKDF (reference sequence). V was cut by 7 bases and J by 4 bases, with 14 bases left in between. The CDR3 is made up of 13 amino acids.

This clonotype was recorded many times. V is TRBV4-2 and J is TRBJ2-7, with 7 bases identical to TRBD2. The CDR3 spans 15 residues. Germline values: CDR1 LGHNA, CDR2 YNFKEQ. The trim removed 1 base at V and 4 bases at J, leaving 7 bases unmatched. CDR3 nucleotide sequence: TGTGCCAGCAGCCAAGCGGCTAGCGGAGAATACGAGCAGTACTTC. Its protein product is CASSQAASGEYEQYF.

For this clonotype: This sequence may be a read error, since a much larger clone differs from it by one base. V and J are TRBV7-2 and TRBJ2-3, with D maybe TRBD2 (6 bases). V shed 1 base and J shed 4 bases, with 18 bases lying between them. CDR3 size: 17 residues. The V gene's germline CDR1 is SGHTA and CDR2 FQGNSA. The CDR3 coding sequence is TGTGCCAGCAGCTTAGTCGGGGGTGGAGTGAGGGCAGATACGCAGTATTTT. Its translation: CASSLVGGGVRADTQYF.

V and J are TRBV6-1 and TRBJ2-1; TRBD1 matches 7 bases. The CDR3 is 14 residues long. CDR1 MNHNS and CDR2 SASEGT come from the germline V gene. V shed 5 bases and J 9 bases; nucleotides not matched to a gene: 10. The CDR3 nucleotides read TGTGCCAGCAGTACCCGGACAGGTGGGAGTGAGCAGTTCTTC. Its translation: CASSTRTGGSEQFF.

This chain connects TRBV20-1 to TRBJ2-1; D call uncertain. In germline, CDR1 is DFQATT, CDR2 SNEGSKA (reference sequence). V lost 0 bases, J lost 4 bases, and 4 bases lay in between. The CDR3 is made up of 12 amino acids. The CDR3 DNA reads as TGCAGTGCTAGAGAAGGGTACAATGAGCAGTTCTTC. This gives the protein CSAREGYNEQFF.

This clonotype was seen many times. This chain uses TRBV20-1 with TRBJ1-6; TRBD1 matches at 8 bases. The CDR3 has 17 residues. Germline V lookup: CDR1 DFQATT, CDR2 SNEGSKA (reference sequence). V trimming: 6 bases; J trimming: 7 bases; junction bases outside the gene matches: 17. The CDR3 loop reads CSAGRDRSQEGNSPLHF. The CDR3 DNA is TGCAGTGCAGGACGGGACAGGAGCCAAGAAGGGAATTCACCCCTCCACTTT.

In its sample, this clonotype was seen once. Compared with germline, one end of the junction differs, possibly owing to a read error. The V call is TRBV19, the J call TRBJ1-1; D perhaps matches TRBD1 (5 bases). CDR1 is LNHDA and CDR2 is SQIVND in the germline V gene (reference sequence). The CDR3 runs 15 residues. The CDR3: CASTTRGAPGTVAFF. The CDR3, as DNA: TGTGCCAGTACTACGAGAGGGGCTCCGGGCACTGTAGCTTTCTTT.

The sample holds one count of this clonotype. The chain carries TRBV19 and TRBJ2-5; 10 nucleotides agree with TRBD2. The end of the DNA is better explained by TRBJ2-1, so the J call may be wrong. The CDR3 consists of 15 residues. The germline V gene has CDR1 LNHDA and CDR2 SQIVND (reference sequence). CDR3 sequence: CASSILLAGNSEQFF. In DNA, the CDR3 is TGTGCCAGTAGTATTTTACTAGCGGGAAACAGTGAGCAGTTCTTC.

At least ten counts were recorded for this clonotype. This chain links TRBV20-1 with TRBJ2-7, with TRBD2 identical over 7 bases. Trimming cost V 6 bases and J 3 bases; bases outside gene matches: 17. The length of the CDR3 is 16 residues. CDR1 and CDR2 from the germline V gene are DFQATT and SNEGSKA (reference sequence). This CDR3 reads CSARGVEAGYFYEQYF. The CDR3 region has the DNA TGCAGTGCGAGGGGCGTGGAAGCGGGGTATTTCTACGAGCAGTACTTC.

This clonotype was recorded many times. This chain links TRBV20-1 with TRBJ2-2; D tentatively fits TRBD1 or TRBD2 (5 bases each). CDR1 DFQATT and CDR2 SNEGSKA come from the germline V gene (reference sequence). The V end was cut by 6 bases, the J end by 6 bases, with 14 bases between. This CDR3 is built from 13 residues. The CDR3: CSAGLGRAGELFF. In DNA form, the CDR3 reads TGCAGTGCGGGCCTGGGGCGGGCCGGGGAGCTGTTTTTT.

This clonotype came up a few times. Just one base apart from a much larger clone, this may be a read error. The chain employs TRBV30 and TRBJ1-3, with D unresolved. The CDR3 spans 13 residues. V gave up 6 bases and J gave up 5 bases, with 14 bases separating them. The germline V gene has CDR1 GTSNPN and CDR2 SVGIG (reference sequence). CDR3 nucleotides: TGTGCCTGCAGTTTTTCGGATAGAAACACCATATATTTT. Amino acid sequence: CACSFSDRNTIYF. The full variable domain, completed using reference TRBV30 and TRBJ1-3, is SQTIHQWPATLVQPVGSPLSLECTVEGTSNPNLYWYRQAAGRGLQLLFYSVGIGQISSEVPQNLSASRPQDRQFILSSKKLLLSDSGFYLCACSFSDRNTIYFGEGSWLTVV.

The sample holds many counts of this clonotype. V and J are TRBV2 and TRBJ2-3; TRBD1 is a possible D gene (7 bases). The CDR3 contains 14 residues. V dropped 6 bases and J dropped 6 bases, with 16 bases sitting between them. Germline loops: CDR1 SNHLY, CDR2 FYNNEI. CDR3 sequence (DNA): TGTGCCAGCAGCCGACAGGGACTCTCGGATACGCAGTATTTT. This sequence encodes CASSRQGLSDTQYF.

This clonotype showed up many times. V gene TRBV6-2 or TRBV6-3 combines with J gene TRBJ2-2; D is unresolved. The CDR3 runs 16 residues. The ends were cut back, 2 bases at V and 2 bases at J, with 12 bases in the middle. Germline-derived CDR1 and CDR2 are MNHEY and SVGEGT. DNA for the CDR3: TGTGCCAGCAGTTACGGGCAGAACCCAAACACCGGGGAGCTGTTTTTT. It translates to CASSYGQNPNTGELFF.

This clonotype was counted at least ten times. The chain is built from TRBV28 and TRBJ1-2, with D maybe TRBD1 (5 bases). This CDR3 has 13 residues. From germline, CDR1 is MDHEN and CDR2 SYDVKM. The V and J ends lost 3 bases and 8 bases respectively, with 13 bases between them. CDR3 loop: CASSFVGQGGYTF. CDR3 bases: TGTGCCAGCAGTTTCGTTGGCCAGGGAGGCTACACCTTC.